These 30 T cell receptor beta chains came from one sample sequenced in a study of cytomegalovirus exposure and HLA in healthy donors (dated by TCRdb to about 2017). Libraries were prepared through the immunoSEQ multiplex PCR assay. The multiplex PCR relied on a mix of 60 forward primers for TCR Vbeta segments and 13 reverse primers for TCR Jbeta segments. TCRdb took this table from immuneACCESS and kept in-frame rearrangements with V and J called. Such tables lack part of the clones; where checked against another copy, unresolved V genes explain under half of the gap, and the rest is unexplained. The sample data list around 200,000 clones, and 70% to 85% of these were observed just once. 0.58% of the sample belongs to the ten largest clones. The specimen was PBMCs. These TCRs come from a woman aged 40 to 50 in good health and CMV-seronegative.

V and J are TRBV6-1 and TRBJ2-5; TRBD1 aligns across 7 bases. The DNA end lines up better with TRBJ2-7; the J call may be wrong. The CDR3 runs 14 residues. Per germline, CDR1 MNHNS and CDR2 SASEGT. The CDR3 coding sequence is TGTGCCAGCAGCAGGACAGGTTCTACCTACGAGCAGTACTTC. It yields the protein CASSRTGSTYEQYF.

The rearrangement links TRBV30 to TRBJ2-7; a possible D gene is TRBD1 (5 bases). This CDR3 has 14 amino acids. Germline V gene lookup returns CDR1 GTSNPN and CDR2 SVGIG (reference sequence). Trimming pared 2 bases from V and 4 bases from J, leaving 15 bases between. CDR3 sequence reads: CAWSFQGVEYEQYF. CDR3 nucleotides: TGTGCCTGGAGTTTCCAAGGGGTAGAGTACGAGCAGTACTTC.

This chain joins TRBV19 and TRBJ1-1; D ambiguous. Germline CDR1 and CDR2: LNHDA and SQIVND (reference sequence). Trimming stripped 4 bases from V and 1 base from J, with 10 bases between. The CDR3 has 14 residues. The CDR3 loop is CASSKAAANTEAFF. CDR3 in DNA: TGTGCCAGTAGTAAGGCGGCCGCGAACACTGAAGCTTTCTTT.

The chain carries TRBV30 and TRBJ2-1, with 9 bases matching TRBD2. CDR1 and CDR2 (germline): GTSNPN, SVGIG (reference sequence). V lost 2 bases, J lost 4 bases, and 6 bases stayed unmatched. The CDR3 runs to 15 residues. This CDR3 reads CAWSTGRGGYNEQFF. Written as DNA, the CDR3 is TGTGCCTGGAGTACCGGGCGGGGGGGTTACAATGAGCAGTTCTTC. Filled out from reference TRBV30 and TRBJ2-1, the complete variable domain reads SQTIHQWPATLVQPVGSPLSLECTVEGTSNPNLYWYRQAAGRGLQLLFYSVGIGQISSEVPQNLSASRPQDRQFILSSKKLLLSDSGFYLCAWSTGRGGYNEQFFGPGTRLTVL.

This rearrangement joins TRBV27 to TRBJ2-7; 9 bases align to TRBD1. The CDR3 consists of 14 residues. In germline, CDR1 is MNHEY, CDR2 SMNVEV (reference sequence). J was trimmed by 2 bases and V by 6 bases; bases with no gene match: 5. CDR3 coding DNA: TGTGCCAGCAGGGGACAGGGTAGGCCCTACGAGCAGTACTTC. This gives the protein CASRGQGRPYEQYF.

The rearrangement links TRBV19 to TRBJ2-1; maybe TRBD1 (6 bases). Germline V lookup: CDR1 LNHDA, CDR2 SQIVND (reference sequence). This CDR3 has 16 residues. Trimming stripped 7 bases from V and 2 bases from J, with 18 bases between. CDR3 residues: CASKGVSARTYNEQFF. The CDR3 coding sequence is TGTGCCAGTAAGGGGGTATCGGCGCGAACCTACAATGAGCAGTTCTTC.

The rearrangement links TRBV7-3 to TRBJ2-2, with 13 positions matching TRBD2. Germline V gene sequence: CDR1 SGHTA, CDR2 FQGTGA. The CDR3 is made up of 16 amino acids. The V and J ends lost 5 bases and 9 bases, in that order; junction bases with no gene match: 9. CDR3: CASSISTSGGQRELFF. For the CDR3, the DNA is TGTGCCAGCAGCATCTCGACTAGCGGGGGGCAGCGGGAGCTGTTTTTT.

The chain joins TRBV19 to TRBJ2-5; 8 bases align to TRBD2. Per the germline V gene, CDR1 is LNHDA and CDR2 is SQIVND (reference sequence). The CDR3 extends over 14 amino acids. V dropped 5 bases and J dropped 4; count of bases not matched to a gene: 6. The CDR3 DNA follows: TGTGCCAGTAGTCCGGGGGGGGTGAGAGAGACCCAGTACTTC. The encoded protein is CASSPGGVRETQYF.

The J gene is TRBJ2-7, the V gene TRBV6-6, with TRBD1 identical over 8 bases. This CDR3 has 15 amino acids. Germline V gives CDR1 MNHNY, CDR2 SVGAGI (reference sequence). V lost 0 bases to trimming and J lost 5 bases; unmatched junction nucleotides: 6. In nucleotides, the CDR3 is TGTGCCAGCAGTTACTCTGAGACAGGGGCCAACGAGCAGTACTTC. Protein product: CASSYSETGANEQYF.

The rearrangement uses TRBV7-9 and TRBJ2-7; TRBD1 matches at 8 bases. Germline V lookup: CDR1 SEHNR, CDR2 FQNEAQ (reference sequence). Trimming at V came to 3 bases and at J to 7 bases, leaving 8 bases not matched to a gene. This CDR3 is 14 amino acids long. The CDR3 region has the DNA TGTGCCAGCAGCTTGGGCAGGGGGCGGAGAGAGCAGTACTTC. It yields the protein CASSLGRGRREQYF.

The rearrangement links TRBV29-1 to TRBJ1-1, with TRBD1 identical over 7 bases. Germline assignment: CDR1 SQVTM and CDR2 ANQGSEA. The CDR3 sequence is 15 residues long. The trim removed 7 bases at V and 0 bases at J, leaving 11 bases unmatched. CDR3 sequence reads: CSALTRDSLNTEAFF. The CDR3 coding sequence is TGCAGCGCTCTCACCCGGGACAGCCTGAACACTGAAGCTTTCTTT.

This chain links TRBV5-1 with TRBJ1-2; tentatively, D is TRBD1 (5 bases). The CDR3 has 16 residues. Germline CDR1 and CDR2: SGHRS and YFSETQ. V dropped 0 bases and J dropped 7 bases, with 19 bases sitting between them. The CDR3 coding sequence is TGCGCCAGCAGCTTGGCCAATGGCGGGACGGTGGGTGGCTACACCTTC. It encodes CASSLANGGTVGGYTF.

This clone was counted only a few times. The gene calls are TRBV6-1 and TRBJ1-1, with D possibly being TRBD1 (6 bases). V was trimmed by 6 bases and J by 1 base, leaving 12 bases between them. CDR1 and CDR2 (germline): MNHNS, SASEGT. The CDR3 runs to 14 residues. CDR3 coding DNA: TGTGCCAGCAGAACGGGACACTCGAACACTGAAGCTTTCTTT. This codes for CASRTGHSNTEAFF.

V and J are TRBV5-4 and TRBJ2-5; no clear D gene. The CDR3 is 15 residues long. Per germline, CDR1 SGHNT and CDR2 YYREEE (reference sequence). Trimming stripped 0 bases from V and 1 base from J, with 10 bases between. In DNA, the CDR3 is TGTGCCAGCAGCTTGGACTCAGGAAGCCAAGAGACCCAGTACTTC. This encodes CASSLDSGSQETQYF.

This rearrangement joins TRBV7-3 to TRBJ2-1, with 7 bases matching TRBD1. CDR1 and CDR2 (germline): SGHTA, FQGTGA. The CDR3 extends over 15 amino acids. V was clipped by 4 bases and J by 6 bases; unmatched bases: 9. The CDR3 protein is CASSSSRDSPNEQFF. CDR3 DNA: TGTGCCAGCAGCTCGTCCCGGGACAGTCCCAATGAGCAGTTCTTC.

The J gene is TRBJ1-2, the V gene TRBV15; TRBD1 aligns across 8 bases. The CDR3 spans 16 residues. The V and J ends lost 1 base and 7 bases, in that order; junction bases with no gene match: 11. Germline lookup yields CDR1 LNHNV and CDR2 YYDKDF (reference sequence). Written as DNA, the CDR3 is TGTGCCACCAGCAGAGCCCTAGGACAGGGTATACGTGGCTACACCTTC. Amino acids: CATSRALGQGIRGYTF.

This clone came up once. The chain joins TRBV6-5 to TRBJ1-1; no definite D call. This CDR3 is 13 amino acids long. Per the germline V gene, CDR1 is MNHEY and CDR2 is SVGAGI. Trimming took 7 bases from V and 9 from J, leaving 18 bases between them. The DNA of the CDR3 is TGTGCCAGCACTGACGTCGCCGGACTAAAAGCTTTCTTT. It is translated as CASTDVAGLKAFF.

Concerning this clone itself: The same CDR3 is also encoded by other DNA sequences in this sample. The genes are TRBV7-9 and TRBJ1-2; a possible D gene is TRBD1 (5 bases). Looked up from germline, CDR1 is SEHNR and CDR2 is FQNEAQ (reference sequence). The CDR3 contains 15 residues. V was cut by 0 bases and J by 2 bases, with 10 bases left in between. The CDR3 loop is CASSLADRVNYGYTF. In nucleotides, the CDR3 is TGTGCCAGCAGCTTAGCCGACAGAGTAAACTATGGCTACACCTTC.

The V gene is TRBV7-9, the J gene TRBJ1-6; the match to TRBD1 covers 9 bases. CDR1 and CDR2 (germline): SEHNR, FQNEAQ (reference sequence). The CDR3 extends over 14 amino acids. The trim removed 5 bases at V and 9 bases at J, leaving 5 bases unmatched. CDR3 DNA: TGTGCCAGCAGCCGGGGACAGGGAAGTTCACCCCTCCACTTT. This translates into CASSRGQGSSPLHF. The complete variable domain, with remaining parts taken from reference TRBV7-9 and TRBJ1-6, reads DTGVSQNPRHKITKRGQNVTFRCDPISEHNRLYWYRQTLGQGPEFLTYFQNEAQLEKSRLLSDRFSAERPKGSFSTLEIQRTEQGDSAMYLCASSRGQGSSPLHFGNGTRLTVT.

This clone has a single count. The chain links TRBV5-1 to TRBJ1-6; 8 nucleotides align to TRBD1. The germline V gene has CDR1 SGHRS and CDR2 YFSETQ. J lost 8 bases, V lost 3 bases, and 4 bases had no gene match. This CDR3 has 14 amino acids. The CDR3 here is CASSSPDRDSPLHF. CDR3 in DNA: TGCGCCAGCAGCTCGCCGGACAGGGATTCACCCCTCCACTTT.

The chain uses TRBV19 and TRBJ2-1; 10 bases are shared with TRBD1. CDR1 and CDR2 (germline): LNHDA, SQIVND (reference sequence). CDR3 length: 15 amino acids. The V and J ends lost 1 base and 7 bases, in that order; junction bases with no gene match: 4. The CDR3: CASSIVPDRGNEQFF. DNA for the CDR3: TGTGCCAGTAGTATAGTCCCGGACAGGGGGAATGAGCAGTTCTTC.

This clone has only one observation. This chain connects TRBV27 to TRBJ2-6; 12 bases align to TRBD1. This CDR3 region has 14 residues. Germline V gene sequence: CDR1 MNHEY, CDR2 SMNVEV (reference sequence). V was clipped by 4 bases and J by 12 bases; unmatched bases: 4. The CDR3 coding sequence is TGTGCCAGCAGTTATGGGACAGGGGGCTCCGTCCTGACTTTC. This sequence encodes CASSYGTGGSVLTF.

The chain has TRBV27 and TRBJ2-2, with 7 positions matching TRBD1. The CDR3 consists of 15 residues. V was clipped by 5 bases and J by 3 bases; unmatched bases: 6. In germline, CDR1 is MNHEY, CDR2 SMNVEV (reference sequence). CDR3 residues: CASSPSGTDTGELFF. CDR3 nucleotide sequence: TGTGCCAGCAGTCCCTCCGGGACAGACACCGGGGAGCTGTTTTTT.

The chain links TRBV6-5 to TRBJ2-1; 9 bases agree with TRBD2. This CDR3 contains 15 residues. V dropped 2 bases and J dropped 5; count of bases not matched to a gene: 4. The germline V gene has CDR1 MNHEY and CDR2 SVGAGI. The CDR3 DNA sequence: TGTGCCAGCAGTTACACTCGCGGGGGGGACAATGAGCAGTTCTTC. It is translated as CASSYTRGGDNEQFF.

The V call is TRBV11-3, the J call TRBJ2-7, with 8 bases identical to TRBD2. Losses at the gene ends were 6 bases for V and 2 bases for J; bases not matched to a gene: 9. This CDR3 is built from 15 residues. Germline assignment: CDR1 SGHNT and CDR2 YENEEA. The DNA for the CDR3 is TGTGCCAGCAGGAGCATACGGGGGGGTCCCTACGAGCAGTACTTC. Translation: CASRSIRGGPYEQYF.

This chain connects TRBV10-3 to TRBJ2-7, with D hard to call. Trimming shortened V by 4 bases and J by 7 bases, and 11 bases separated the two germline ends. Germline CDR1 reads ENHRY; CDR2 reads SYGVKD. The CDR3 is made up of 12 amino acids. This CDR3 is CAISALDKEQYF. The CDR3, as DNA: TGTGCCATCAGTGCTCTCGACAAGGAGCAGTACTTC.

CDR3 region: CASSLDRGLAFF. As DNA, the CDR3 is TGTGCCAGCAGTCTGGACAGGGGGCTAGCTTTCTTT. V is TRBV2 and J is TRBJ1-1, with 11 bases lining up with TRBD1. The trim removed 5 bases at V and 10 bases at J, leaving 3 bases unmatched. The CDR3 extends over 12 amino acids. Looked up from germline, CDR1 is SNHLY and CDR2 is FYNNEI.

V and J are TRBV6-1 and TRBJ2-7; tentatively, D is TRBD2 (6 bases). V was trimmed by 5 bases and J by 3 bases, leaving 14 bases between them. CDR1 and CDR2 (germline): MNHNS, SASEGT. This CDR3 comprises 14 residues. The CDR3 bases are TGTGCCAGCAGTATGGGACTTATTCTCTACGAGCAGTACTTC. Translating gives CASSMGLILYEQYF.

This clone was found once. J is TRBJ1-3 and V is TRBV30; D is unclear. This CDR3 comprises 15 residues. V lost 4 bases to trimming and J lost 0 bases, with 13 bases between them. Germline V lookup: CDR1 GTSNPN, CDR2 SVGIG (reference sequence). CDR3 sequence: CAWNQGVNSGNTIYF. The CDR3 coding sequence is TGTGCCTGGAACCAAGGAGTGAACTCTGGAAACACCATATATTTT. Full variable domain (outside the CDR3, taken from reference TRBV30 and TRBJ1-3): SQTIHQWPATLVQPVGSPLSLECTVEGTSNPNLYWYRQAAGRGLQLLFYSVGIGQISSEVPQNLSASRPQDRQFILSSKKLLLSDSGFYLCAWNQGVNSGNTIYFGEGSWLTVV.

The chain couples TRBV5-5 to TRBJ2-1; 7 bases match TRBD1. V was clipped by 0 bases and J by 12 bases; unmatched bases: 9. From germline, CDR1 is SGHKS and CDR2 YYEKEE (reference sequence). The CDR3 runs to 14 residues. For the CDR3, the DNA is TGTGCCAGCAGCTTGGAAGACAGGGAAAAGCGGCAGTTCTTC. This gives the protein CASSLEDREKRQFF.